These 17 T cell receptor beta chains share one sample of origin, sequenced in a study of patients and donors after allogeneic stem cell transplantation. TCRdb independently ran MiXCR on the RT-PCR reads; one entry per CDR3 protein. The sample consists of 160,000 or so distinct CDR3 sequences, nearly 25% of them appearing once. The sequenced sample was blood, either unsorted or a sorted T cell fraction (not recorded which). Source of these receptors: a human donor who was either an allogeneic HSCT recipient or a stem cell or donor lymphocyte infusion donor (not recorded which). It is not recorded whose cells these are; they may come from a transplant donor.

The rearrangement links TRBV12-3 or TRBV12-4 to TRBJ1-2; D not resolved. With 3 bases removed from V and 2 bases from J, the gap between germline ends came to 7 bases. The CDR3 spans 13 residues. The CDR3 DNA sequence: TGTGCCAGCAGTTTCTGGGAAAACTATGGCTACACCTTC. It translates to CASSFWENYGYTF.

The V and J genes are TRBV12-3 or TRBV12-4 and TRBJ1-1; D perhaps matches TRBD1 (6 bases). This CDR3 spans 14 amino acids. Deletions cut 1 base from V and 2 bases from J, with 8 bases between. The CDR3 region is CASSLGGHNTEAFF. CDR3 nucleotide sequence: TGTGCCAGCAGTTTAGGGGGGCATAACACTGAAGCTTTCTTT.

J is TRBJ2-1 and V is TRBV5-4, with D tentatively TRBD1 (5 bases). CDR3 size: 16 residues. Trimming left V 3 bases short and J 0 bases short, with 13 bases between. Germline CDR1 SGHNT, CDR2 YYREEE (reference sequence). The CDR3 DNA follows: TGTGCCAGCAGCTCACGACAGTCTCCCTCCTACAATGAGCAGTTCTTC. Translation: CASSSRQSPSYNEQFF.

In its sample, this clonotype was seen a few times. The chain uses TRBV7-2 and TRBJ2-3; no clear D. V was clipped by 3 bases and J by 6 bases, with 7 bases between them. Germline lookup yields CDR1 SGHTA and CDR2 FQGNSA. The CDR3 runs 12 residues. In DNA, the CDR3 is TGTGCCAGCAGCTTTAACATGGATACGCAGTATTTT. Its translation is CASSFNMDTQYF.

This chain links TRBV20-1 with TRBJ2-7; possible D gene TRBD2, 7 bases. V lost 5 bases to trimming and J lost 6 bases, with 23 bases between them. The CDR3 consists of 15 residues. Germline CDR1 reads DFQATT; CDR2 reads SNEGSKA (reference sequence). This CDR3 is CSAVATRGALTEQYF. The CDR3 DNA follows: TGCAGTGCTGTCGCCACCCGGGGGGCGCTGACCGAGCAGTACTTC.

This clonotype was found a few times. The rearrangement links TRBV12-3 or TRBV12-4 to TRBJ1-6; D is unresolved. CDR3 length: 12 amino acids. Trimming took 7 bases from V and 6 from J, leaving 7 bases between them. CDR3 nucleotide sequence: TGTGCCAGCACCGGGCTTAATTCACCCCTCCACTTT. This translates into CASTGLNSPLHF.

This chain joins TRBV7-3 and TRBJ1-1; unclear D gene. This CDR3 spans 13 amino acids. V dropped 5 bases and J dropped 1 base, with 8 bases sitting between them. Germline V CDR1 and CDR2: SGHTA, FQGTGA. CDR3 loop: CASSSRQNTEAFF. In DNA, the CDR3 is TGTGCCAGCAGCAGCCGACAGAACACTGAAGCTTTCTTT.

This clonotype has only a few counts. The chain recombines TRBV4-1 with TRBJ2-7; 9 bases agree with TRBD1. In germline, CDR1 is MGHRA, CDR2 YSYEKL. This CDR3 is 15 amino acids long. Trimming took 0 bases from V and 3 from J; bases not matched to a gene: 3. CDR3 coding DNA: TGCGCCAGCAGCCAAGATGGGACAGGGTTCTACGAGCAGTACTTC. It specifies CASSQDGTGFYEQYF.

This clonotype was observed a few times. The chain links TRBV14 to TRBJ1-6, with D unresolved. V lost 3 bases and J lost 9, with 12 bases in between. CDR1 is SGHDN, CDR2 FVKESK, per germline. The CDR3 is made up of 14 amino acids. The CDR3 protein is CASSHLDPPSPLHF. CDR3 nucleotide sequence: TGTGCCAGCAGCCATCTAGATCCGCCTTCACCCCTCCACTTT.

This clonotype has a handful of counts. The chain is built from TRBV9 and TRBJ1-2, with no clear D. The ends were cut back, 3 bases at V and 9 bases at J, with 15 bases in the middle. This CDR3 has 13 amino acids. The germline gives CDR1 SGDLS, CDR2 YYNGEE. The CDR3 spells CASSEPARVRYTF. DNA for the CDR3: TGTGCCAGCAGCGAGCCGGCAAGAGTACGCTACACCTTC.

CDR3 DNA: TGCGCCAGCAGCCCACGCAGGGGACAAGAGACCCAGTACTTC. It is translated as CASSPRRGQETQYF. The chain has TRBV4-3 and TRBJ2-5; D may be TRBD1 (6 bases). In germline, CDR1 is LGHNA, CDR2 YSLEER. V lost 4 bases, J lost 2 bases, and 11 bases lay in between. There are 14 residues in the CDR3.

The chain couples TRBV7-9 to TRBJ2-1; D is ambiguous. Trimming took off 1 base at V and 8 bases at J, with 15 bases between the two ends. Germline loops: CDR1 SEHNR, CDR2 FQNEAQ (reference sequence). The CDR3 is made up of 15 amino acids. DNA for the CDR3: TGTGCCAGCAGCTTAGTCCGGGCCTCCGTTGATGAGCAGTTCTTC. Protein: CASSLVRASVDEQFF.

V is TRBV11-2 and J is TRBJ1-2, with 7 bases that match TRBD1. Per germline, CDR1 SGHAT and CDR2 FQNNGV. CDR3 length: 15 amino acids. V shed 5 bases, J shed 8 bases, and the junction held 14 bases outside the gene matches. Here the CDR3 DNA reads TGTGCCAGCAGCCGCACCTCGGGACAGCATTCAGGCTACACCTTC. Protein sequence: CASSRTSGQHSGYTF.

A few counts support this clonotype. This chain joins TRBV20-1 and TRBJ2-1; 8 bases align to TRBD2. With 5 bases clipped from V and 2 bases from J, the junction kept 8 bases outside the gene matches. The CDR3 length is 15 residues. Germline CDR1 DFQATT, CDR2 SNEGSKA (reference sequence). CDR3 nucleotide sequence: TGCAGTGCTGCGAAGCGGGGGCGACCCTACAATGAGCAGTTCTTC. Its translation: CSAAKRGRPYNEQFF.

This clonotype was recorded at least ten times. The gene calls are TRBV25-1 and TRBJ1-3; TRBD1 matches 7 bases. The CDR3 covers 16 residues. Germline CDR1 and CDR2: MGHDK and SYGVNS. The ends lost 6 bases at V and 3 bases at J; junction bases unmatched: 11. CDR3 loop: CASSPRGQYGGNTIYF. In DNA form, the CDR3 reads TGTGCCAGCAGCCCCAGGGGACAGTACGGTGGAAACACCATATATTTT.

This clonotype was seen more than once but under ten times. The chain has TRBV29-1 and TRBJ2-3, with D tentatively TRBD1 or TRBD2 (5 bases each). Trimming shortened V by 5 bases and J by 3 bases, and 12 bases separated the two germline ends. Germline CDR1 reads SQVTM; CDR2 reads ANQGSEA. The CDR3 is made up of 13 amino acids. CDR3 protein: CSVLDRGTDTQYF. CDR3 bases: TGCAGCGTTCTAGACAGAGGGACAGATACGCAGTATTTT.

This clonotype showed up just a few times. The chain uses TRBV12-3 or TRBV12-4 and TRBJ1-2; D is uncertain. Trimming took off 6 bases at V and 7 bases at J, with 12 bases between the two ends. The CDR3 extends over 12 amino acids. CDR3 DNA sequence: TGTGCCAGCAGCCAAGATTCCCGTGGCTACACCTTC. Residues: CASSQDSRGYTF.